These T cell receptor beta chains were read from a single sample in a study of radiotherapy plus CTLA-4 blockade in lung cancer. TCRdb's copy holds only in-frame clones and misses some; the assay was immunoSEQ multiplex PCR. The sample holds about 93,000 clones; about 86% are singletons and the top ten take roughly 4.6%. Sample: peripheral blood, taken from a patient treated with radiotherapy plus ipilimumab. The receptors derive from a human donor with non-small cell lung cancer that progressed on radiotherapy plus ipilimumab. The CDR3 runs from the conserved cysteine through the conserved F or W. A D gene is named only where the DNA matches it firmly. For some rows the clone size is stated as once, few or many, or as a class when expanded; others skip it.

TRBD1	TRBV4-1	few	TRBJ1-1	TGCGCCAGCAGCCAAAGCCACAGGGGTAGGACTGAAGCTTTCTTT	CASSQSHRGRTEAFF
TRBD2	TRBV27	once	TRBJ2-5	TGTGCCAGCAGTTTACTTACTAGCGGGAGACTAGACCAAGAGACCCAGTACTTC	CASSLLTSGRLDQETQYF
.	TRBV5-8	.	TRBJ1-1	TGTGCCAGCAGCTTGGACAGGGTCGTTTTCGCTGAAGCTTTCTTT	CASSLDRVVFAEAFF
.	TRBV30	.	TRBJ1-2	TGTACGATGGCGGGCTCGAAGACGGGCTACACCTTC	CTMAGSKTGYTF
TRBD1	TRBV2	.	TRBJ1-1	TGTGCCAGCCAAAGAGATGGGACAGGGAACACTGAAGCTTTCTTT	CASQRDGTGNTEAFF
.	TRBV18	.	TRBJ2-3	TGTGCCAGCTCACCACGGGGTGCGGGGAACACAGATACGCAGTATTTT	CASSPRGAGNTDTQYF
TRBD2	TRBV2	.	TRBJ2-7	TGTGCCAGCAGTGCGAGGCTCGTGGTGACTAGCGGGCTTGCCTACGAGCAGTACTTC	CASSARLVVTSGLAYEQYF
TRBD2	TRBV7-2	.	TRBJ2-5	TGTGCCAGCAGCATAGGACTAGCGGGAGGGGAGACCCAGTACTTC	CASSIGLAGGETQYF
.	TRBV11-2	.	TRBJ2-7	TGTGCCAGCAGCCGGGGTCGATATGAGCAGTACTTC	CASSRGRYEQYF
.	TRBV9	.	TRBJ2-1	TGTGCCAGCAGCGTCAGTGCCGGCAATGAGCAGTTCTTC	CASSVSAGNEQFF
.	TRBV11-2	.	TRBJ1-6	TGTGCCAGCAGCTTAAAGCTGTATAATTCACCCCTCCACTTT	CASSLKLYNSPLHF
TRBD1	TRBV18	few	TRBJ1-2	TGTGCCAGCTCACCTACAGGGGACTATGGCTACACCTTC	CASSPTGDYGYTF
.	TRBV5-1	.	TRBJ2-5	TGCGCCAGCACCAAACAGGGACGGCATGAGACCCAGTACTTC	CASTKQGRHETQYF
.	TRBV13	.	TRBJ2-7	TGTGCCAGCAGCCCCAGCCGGAGGGCCCCCTACGAGCAGTACTTC	CASSPSRRAPYEQYF
TRBD1	TRBV7-9	.	TRBJ1-1	TGTGCCAGCAGTTCCATCGGGACAGGGTACACTGAAGCTTTCTTT	CASSSIGTGYTEAFF
TRBD2	TRBV5-1	.	TRBJ2-3	TGCGCCAGCAGTCAGTCCCTAGCGGGAGGGCCTAGGGATACGCAGTATTTT	CASSQSLAGGPRDTQYF
.	TRBV18	.	TRBJ2-3	TGTGCCAGCTCAGGCGCAGGAGATACGCAGTATTTT	CASSGAGDTQYF
TRBD2	TRBV7-2	.	TRBJ2-5	TGTGCCAGCAGCTGGGCCGGGACTAGCGGGGTTCAAGAGACCCAGTACTTC	CASSWAGTSGVQETQYF
.	TRBV18	once	TRBJ2-2	TGTGCCAGCTCAACCTATGGACCCGCGAACACCGGGGAGCTGTTTTTT	CASSTYGPANTGELFF
.	TRBV7-8	.	TRBJ1-1	TGTGCCAGCAGCTTGGGTCCGACAGGCCTTCTTGCTGAAGCTTTCTTT	CASSLGPTGLLAEAFF
TRBD1	TRBV15	few	TRBJ1-1	TGTGCCACCAGCCAGACAGGGGGATATTCGGGCACTGAAGCTTTCTTT	CATSQTGGYSGTEAFF
TRBD1	TRBV15	.	TRBJ2-5	TGTGCCACCAGCAGAATTACAGGGGCAGAGACCCAGTACTTC	CATSRITGAETQYF
.	TRBV5-4	few	TRBJ1-3	TGTGCCAGCAGCCCCGGGGGGCTGGGGGGAAACACCATATATTTT	CASSPGGLGGNTIYF
.	TRBV7-9	few	TRBJ2-2	TGTGCCAGCAGCTTGTGGGTAGGGGACACCGGGGAGCTGTTTTTT	CASSLWVGDTGELFF
TRBD2	TRBV30	.	TRBJ2-7	TGTGCCTTACAGCGGGAGGGGCCGATGGAGCAGTACTTC	CALQREGPMEQYF
.	TRBV27	.	TRBJ2-1	TGTGCCAGCGGGACTTGGGGGAGAGGCCGTAATGAGCAGTTCTTC	CASGTWGRGRNEQFF